Listed below are T cell receptor beta chains from one sample, sequenced in a study of blood T cell repertoires in COVID-19. The table came from immunoSEQ multiplex PCR; TCRdb's copy has only in-frame clones and leaves some out. In the table there are roughly 250,000 clones, 80% to 90% of which are singletons. The sample comprised PBMCs or T cells enriched from blood (not recorded which). The receptors were sampled from a woman aged 25 to 39 who had recovered from COVID-19. Both conserved end residues are part of each CDR3. D genes are given only for firm matches.

CASSRDSRSGNTIYF | TRBD1 | TRBJ1-3 | TRBV5-4
CASSLVAGLGNEQFF | - | TRBJ2-1 | TRBV7-9
CASSPSRGQGSGELFF | TRBD1 | TRBJ2-2 | TRBV5-4
CASSRTGSNQPQHF | TRBD1 | TRBJ1-5 | TRBV5-4
CASSPGQFQETQYF | TRBD1 | TRBJ2-5 | TRBV28
CASSETGLMNTEAFF | - | TRBJ1-1 | TRBV28
CASSSRAPNYGYTF | - | TRBJ1-2 | TRBV13
CASSFGRGSSYGYTF | - | TRBJ1-2 | TRBV7-9
CASSLAGGRESEQFF | TRBD2 | TRBJ2-1 | TRBV7-9
CASSDPRTGSQPQHF | TRBD1 | TRBJ1-5 | TRBV6-6
CATSREIGGSYEQYF | - | TRBJ2-7 | TRBV15
CASSDWDRDFSNQPQHF | TRBD1 | TRBJ1-5 | TRBV19
CASSLRGQANSPLHF | TRBD1 | TRBJ1-6 | TRBV27
CASSLDLGAYGYTF | - | TRBJ1-2 | TRBV7-9
CSVERDTEAFF | - | TRBJ1-1 | TRBV29-1
CSVDDRVHGYTF | TRBD1 | TRBJ1-2 | TRBV29-1
CAIRSSTQGDYGYTF | - | TRBJ1-2 | TRBV10-3
CASSPLGYEQYF | - | TRBJ2-7 | TRBV18
CASSPLSGRTNTGELFF | TRBD2 | TRBJ2-2 | TRBV9
CASSLGATEAFF | - | TRBJ1-1 | TRBV5-1
CASSLGQVNTF | TRBD1 | TRBJ1-2 | TRBV5-6
CASSQTSGGARQETQYF | TRBD2 | TRBJ2-5 | TRBV6-2/TRBV6-3
CATGGGTSYNEQFF | TRBD2 | TRBJ2-1 | TRBV24-1
CASSISGNTEAFF | - | TRBJ1-1 | TRBV5-6
CASSLGRGYEQYF | - | TRBJ2-7 | TRBV7-6
CASSLEGPEGPVVF | - | TRBJ2-1 | TRBV7-6
CAWNLASYGYTF | - | TRBJ1-2 | TRBV30
CASSGGNYGYTF | - | TRBJ1-2 | TRBV5-1
CASSQVQGAAEKLFF | TRBD1 | TRBJ1-4 | TRBV3-1/TRBV3-2
CASSLSISSPRETQYF | - | TRBJ2-5 | TRBV27
CASSQFMRQDYGYTF | - | TRBJ1-2 | TRBV14
CAISDNTDTQYF | - | TRBJ2-3 | TRBV10-3
CASSLQGQVNTEAFF | TRBD1 | TRBJ1-1 | TRBV27
CATGQWTGNAGELFF | TRBD1 | TRBJ2-2 | TRBV24-1
CSAMGQGPAFF | TRBD1 | TRBJ1-1 | TRBV20-1
CASSLEFSGEQYF | - | TRBJ2-7 | TRBV11-2
CASSLGGQGNVRNQPQHF | TRBD1 | TRBJ1-5 | TRBV5-1
CASSVEGHMNTEAFF | - | TRBJ1-1 | TRBV9
CASSENRVTNTEAFF | - | TRBJ1-1 | TRBV27
CASSLARDMIAGYTF | - | TRBJ1-2 | TRBV7-2
CASRTGGATGYTF | TRBD1 | TRBJ1-2 | TRBV5-4
CASSTHSGNSYEQYF | TRBD2 | TRBJ2-7 | TRBV7-6
CASSQIQGNEKLFF | - | TRBJ1-4 | TRBV14
CRVGGAISYNEQFF | TRBD2 | TRBJ2-1 | TRBV5-6
CASSVGGAPEAFF | - | TRBJ1-1 | TRBV9
CASSPRGSNQPQHF | - | TRBJ1-5 | TRBV27
CASSSLKGLEETQYF | TRBD2 | TRBJ2-5 | TRBV28
CASSYIRASGSRSRVNEQFF | TRBD2 | TRBJ2-1 | TRBV27
CASSPGSVYQETQYF | - | TRBJ2-5 | TRBV5-6
CASSFRDFRVDTQYF | - | TRBJ2-3 | TRBV5-1
CASSSSGEGGYTF | - | TRBJ1-2 | TRBV10-1
CASSRYHTDTQYF | - | TRBJ2-3 | TRBV4-1
CASSRDRVTSGANVLTF | TRBD1 | TRBJ2-6 | TRBV3-1/TRBV3-2
CSVGSSVYGYTF | - | TRBJ1-2 | TRBV29-1